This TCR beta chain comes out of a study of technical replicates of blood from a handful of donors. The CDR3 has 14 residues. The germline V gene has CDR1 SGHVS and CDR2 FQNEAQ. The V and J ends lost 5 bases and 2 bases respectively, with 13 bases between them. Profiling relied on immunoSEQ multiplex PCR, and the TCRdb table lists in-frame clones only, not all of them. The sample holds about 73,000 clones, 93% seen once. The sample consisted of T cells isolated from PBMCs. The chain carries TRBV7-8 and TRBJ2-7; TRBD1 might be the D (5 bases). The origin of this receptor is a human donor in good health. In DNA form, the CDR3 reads TGTGCCAGCAGCCCCACCAGGGTGACCTACGAGCAGTACTTC. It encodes CASSPTRVTYEQYF.